The following is a TCR beta chain sequence with its context. These data come from a study of OX40 agonist ivuxolimab in advanced cancers. Background on the study: People in dose escalation had one of these cancers: hepatocellular carcinoma, melanoma, renal cell or head and neck cancer.

The CDR3 runs 16 residues. After removal of 5 bases from V and 5 bases from J, the junction contained 14 bases not matched to a gene. Germline V gene data show CDR1 as SGHAT and CDR2 as FQDESV (reference sequence). Data came from immunoSEQ multiplex PCR; TCRdb stores just in-frame clones and leaves some out. The sample carries about 81,000 clones, around 85% recorded once. Sequencing was performed on CD4+ or CD8+ T cells sorted from blood, taken in a trial of the OX40 agonist ivuxolimab. This clonotype was obtained from an adult with an advanced solid tumor such as melanoma, head and neck, liver or kidney cancer. This chain connects TRBV11-1 to TRBJ1-1; 7 bases are a match to TRBD1. The CDR3, as DNA: TGTGCCAGCAGCCCACGCGGCTGGACAGGCGGTACTGAAGCTTTCTTT. Protein sequence: CASSPRGWTGGTEAFF.